This record looks at one TCR beta chain sequence and its context. The same CDR3 is also encoded by other DNA sequences in this sample. Germline V gene data show CDR1 as MDHEN and CDR2 as SYDVKM. V lost 4 bases, J lost 1 base, and 4 bases lay in between. CDR3 size: 12 residues. This entry is derived from a study of blood T cell repertoires in COVID-19. Generated by immunoSEQ multiplex PCR, the TCRdb table keeps only in-frame clones and is missing some. This sample yields around 260,000 clones, of which approximately 86% are seen a single time; 0.7% to 0.9% belongs to the top ten. This chain uses TRBV28 with TRBJ1-2; unclear D gene. The receptor was derived from a human donor with COVID-19, enrolled during active disease. The donor label of this sample is uncertain. Sequenced: peripheral blood. CDR3 amino acids: CASSSSNYGYTF. The CDR3 region has the DNA TGTGCCAGCAGTTCTAGTAACTATGGCTACACCTTC.